This TCR beta chain was documented in a study of blood T cell repertoires in COVID-19. Study background: Sites across the United States, Italy and Spain contributed samples from acute and convalescent COVID-19.

Unmatched junction bases numbered 5, after V lost 0 bases and J lost 0 bases. Germline V gene sequence: CDR1 GTSNPN, CDR2 SVGIG (reference sequence). This CDR3 contains 15 residues. Repertoires were generated with immunoSEQ multiplex PCR, while TCRdb's copy carries only in-frame clones and drops some. This sample has about 300,000 clones, with more than 75% found just once. Participants were placed into cohorts based on the clinical history they reported. The specimen sequenced was PBMCs or T cells enriched from blood (not recorded which). This clonotype was sampled from a man aged 30 to 39 who had recovered from COVID-19. This sequence joins TRBV30 and TRBJ2-7, with 7 nucleotides matching TRBD2. This chain's CDR3 is CAWSVIAGPSYEQYF. The CDR3 DNA reads as TGTGCCTGGAGTGTAATAGCGGGCCCCTCCTACGAGCAGTACTTC.